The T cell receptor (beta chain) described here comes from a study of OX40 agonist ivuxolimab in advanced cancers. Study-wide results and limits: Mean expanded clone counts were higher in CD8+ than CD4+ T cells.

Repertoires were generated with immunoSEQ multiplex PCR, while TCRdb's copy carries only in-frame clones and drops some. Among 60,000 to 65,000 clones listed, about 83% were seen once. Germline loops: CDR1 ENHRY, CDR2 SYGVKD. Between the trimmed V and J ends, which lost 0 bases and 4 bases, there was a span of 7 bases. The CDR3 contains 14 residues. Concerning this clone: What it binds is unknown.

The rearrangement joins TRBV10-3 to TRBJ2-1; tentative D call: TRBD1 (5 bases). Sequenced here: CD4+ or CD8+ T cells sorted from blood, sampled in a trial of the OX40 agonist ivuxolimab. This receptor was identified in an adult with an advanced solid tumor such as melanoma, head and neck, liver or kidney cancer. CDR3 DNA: TGTGCCATCAGTGAGTCGGGGCTATACAATGAGCAGTTCTTC. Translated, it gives CAISESGLYNEQFF.